This record concerns one T cell receptor (beta chain) sequence. The sample originates from a study of cytotoxic CD8 clonotypes in ibrutinib-treated CLL. The overall study: Recorded responses included around 24 partial and 2 complete; following median roughly 68 months, approximately 14 stayed remitted and roughly 12 progressed.

Target depth was 1 in 200,000 to 1 in 1 million T cells, about 10x per clonotype. Clones were read by immunoSEQ multiplex PCR, and TCRdb kept only the in-frame ones, dropping some. The sample has some 120,000 clones, around four fifths seen once; the top ten hold 3.3%. The CDR3 totals 16 residues. The germline CDR1 and CDR2 sequences are MGHRA and YSYEKL. The V end lost 0 bases, the J end lost 5 bases, and 13 bases lay between the germline ends. The chain employs TRBV4-1 and TRBJ2-2, with D possibly being TRBD1 (5 bases). The clonotype comes from a human donor with chronic lymphocytic leukemia. Specimen: PBMCs, collected after 24 months of ibrutinib treatment. The CDR3 here is CASSQEPGLDTGELFF. CDR3 nucleotides: TGCGCCAGCAGCCAAGAACCAGGGCTTGATACCGGGGAGCTGTTTTTT.